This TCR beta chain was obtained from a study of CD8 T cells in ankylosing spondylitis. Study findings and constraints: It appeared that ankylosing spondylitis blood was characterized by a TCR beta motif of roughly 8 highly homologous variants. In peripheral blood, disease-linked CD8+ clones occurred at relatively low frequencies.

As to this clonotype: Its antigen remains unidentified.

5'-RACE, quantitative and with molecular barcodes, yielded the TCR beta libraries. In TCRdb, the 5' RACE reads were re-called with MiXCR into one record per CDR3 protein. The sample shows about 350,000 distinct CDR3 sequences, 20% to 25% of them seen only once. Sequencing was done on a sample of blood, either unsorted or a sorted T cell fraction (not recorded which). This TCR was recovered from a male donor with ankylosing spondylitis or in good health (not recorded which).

CDR3 loop: CASSQVWLSSTDTQYF. In nucleotides, the CDR3 is TGCGCCAGCAGCCAAGTGTGGCTGTCTAGCACAGATACGCAGTATTTT. The V and J genes are TRBV4-1 and TRBJ2-3, with D uncertain. Trimming left V 1 base short and J 0 bases short, with 11 bases between. CDR3 size: 16 residues. Germline loops: CDR1 MGHRA, CDR2 YSYEKL.